Listed below are T cell receptor beta chains from one sample, sequenced in a study of blood T cell repertoires in COVID-19. Generated by immunoSEQ multiplex PCR, the TCRdb table keeps only in-frame clones and is missing some. The sample includes approximately 210,000 clones, around 81% of them seen just once. Sequencing used PBMCs or T cells enriched from blood (not recorded which). These TCRs come from a woman aged 50 to 65 with acute COVID-19. CDR3s include the opening cysteine and the closing phenylalanine or tryptophan. Fields, in order: J gene, D gene, clone size, V gene, CDR3 protein, CDR3 DNA. D genes are given only for firm matches. Size is stated for part of the rows, as once, few or many counts, or as a class when the clone is expanded.

>TRBJ2-3|NA|NA|TRBV29-1
CSVAAGLTDTQYF
TGCAGCGTTGCTGCGGGGTTGACAGATACGCAGTATTTT
>TRBJ1-3|TRBD1|NA|TRBV9
CASSATPPGQGVNTLSGNTIYF
TGTGCCAGCAGCGCCACCCCCCCCGGACAGGGCGTAAATACGCTCTCTGGAAACACCATATATTTT
>TRBJ2-7|NA|NA|TRBV7-9
CASSLTPSYEQYF
TGTGCCAGCAGTCTGACTCCTTCCTACGAGCAGTACTTC
>TRBJ1-4|NA|NA|TRBV5-1
CASSYGQSYEKLFF
TGCGCCAGCAGCTACGGACAGTCCTATGAAAAACTGTTTTTT
>TRBJ2-5|NA|few|TRBV10-3
CAISGGVQETQYF
TGTGCCATCAGTGGGGGGGTACAAGAGACCCAGTACTTC
>TRBJ2-4|NA|NA|TRBV28
CASSHTGRIQYF
TGTGCCAGCAGTCACACTGGGCGCATTCAGTACTTC
>TRBJ2-3|NA|NA|TRBV7-2
CASSARGSGISATDTQYF
TGTGCCAGCAGCGCACGGGGTAGCGGCATAAGCGCCACAGATACGCAGTATTTT
>TRBJ2-2|NA|NA|TRBV7-9
CASSFSGLTGELFF
TGTGCCAGCAGCTTCTCCGGACTAACCGGGGAGCTGTTTTTT
>TRBJ2-4|TRBD2|NA|TRBV27
CASSQIPGTSENIQYF
TGTGCCAGCAGCCAAATCCCCGGGACTAGCGAAAACATTCAGTACTTC
>TRBJ2-7|TRBD2|NA|TRBV28
CASKGTSGPYEQYF
TGTGCCAGCAAAGGGACTAGCGGGCCTTACGAGCAGTACTTC
>TRBJ1-5|NA|NA|TRBV5-4
CASSFRGNNQPQHF
TGTGCCAGCAGCTTTAGGGGTAACAATCAGCCCCAGCATTTT